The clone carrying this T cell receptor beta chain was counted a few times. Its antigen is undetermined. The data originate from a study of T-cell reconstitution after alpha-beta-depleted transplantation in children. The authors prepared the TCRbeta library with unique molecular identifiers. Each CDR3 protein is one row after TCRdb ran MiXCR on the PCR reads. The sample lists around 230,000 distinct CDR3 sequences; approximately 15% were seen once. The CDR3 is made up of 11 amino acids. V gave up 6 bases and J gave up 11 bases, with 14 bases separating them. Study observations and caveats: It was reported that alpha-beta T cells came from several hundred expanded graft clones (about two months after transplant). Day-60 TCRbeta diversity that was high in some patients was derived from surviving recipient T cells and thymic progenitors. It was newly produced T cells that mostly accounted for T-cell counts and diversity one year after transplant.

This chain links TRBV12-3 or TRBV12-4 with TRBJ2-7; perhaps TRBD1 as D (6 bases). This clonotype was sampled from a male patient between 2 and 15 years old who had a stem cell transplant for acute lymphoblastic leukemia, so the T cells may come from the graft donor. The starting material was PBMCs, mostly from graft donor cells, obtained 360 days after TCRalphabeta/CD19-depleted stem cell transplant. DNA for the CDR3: TGTGCCAGCAGGGACGACAGGAGCGAGTACTTC. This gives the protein CASRDDRSEYF.